This TCR beta chain came from a study of cytotoxic CD8 clonotypes in ibrutinib-treated CLL (dated by TCRdb to the early 2020s). Background for the entire study: In this cohort, approximately 15 patients were treatment-naive and approximately ten were relapsed/refractory, while 17 to 18 had unmutated IGHV. Responses were partial in roughly 24 patients and complete in 2; after median approximately 66 months follow-up, roughly 14 stayed in remission and approximately 12 progressed. Response samples were obtained after a median of roughly eleven months of treatment, with a range of roughly 6 to 40 months. On average, each sample had some 250,000 productive templates and more than 75,000 productive rearrangements. Longitudinal samples were obtainable from about 30% of the 86 participants in the trial. Cryopreserved peripheral blood mononuclear cells were obtained before treatment, at response, and at either sustained remission or disease progression. All remission and progressive disease samples were collected while patients were still receiving ibrutinib.

Interpreted using the paper, the time point label stands for: 12 months on ibrutinib. Approximately 2 micrograms of genomic DNA were extracted from cryopreserved PBMCs for TCR beta library preparation. High-throughput TCR beta sequencing was performed on longitudinal blood samples from CLL patients receiving ibrutinib monotherapy. Patients were enrolled in a phase 2 open-label single-center ibrutinib monotherapy trial. A MiSeq instrument was used for deep resolution sequencing, which targeted depths ranging from 1 in 1 million up to 1 in 200,000 T cells, with coverage averaging 10x for each clonotype. TCR beta libraries were generated with the immunoSEQ hsTCRB Kit. The authors' analysis ran thus. The data were analyzed with ImmunoSEQ Analyzer and ImmunoSEQ Data Assistant, and V, D and J gene assignments followed IMGT definitions. Clonality, which ranges from 0 to 1, was calculated as one minus the normalized Shannon entropy of productive rearrangement frequencies. Public clonotype analysis was restricted to overrepresented clonotypes comprising at least 0.05% of each patient's repertoire. Repertoires from approximately 12 age-matched healthy donors in immuneACCESS were used as clonality controls. TCRdb holds this immuneACCESS table with in-frame rearrangements only. Some clones are missing; in checked studies, unresolved V genes explain under half, and the rest has no known cause. V, J and clone size reflect that table, while D and trimming were determined from the DNA. This sample gives some 200,000 clones in total; roughly 65% of them show up just once. Roughly 5.9% of the sample belongs to the ten largest clones.

Here is what the overall study found, with its caveats: Clonality rose at ibrutinib response, remained stable during sustained remission, and dropped back toward baseline at progression. Baseline clonality was found to be higher than that of age-matched healthy donors and was strongly correlated with circulating CD8+ T-cell counts. Sampling times were not matched between sustained-remission and progressing patients, and lymph node repertoires were not studied. Public clonotypes were found to be uncommon and were observed to contract or remain stable during treatment; the increase in clonality was shown to reflect expansion of private clonotypes at ibrutinib response.

Unmatched junction bases come to 5, with V trimmed by 2 bases and J by 4 bases. The germline V gene (reference sequence) provides CDR1 MNHEY and CDR2 SMNVEV. Including the terminal cysteine and phenylalanine, the CDR3 comprises 15 residues. Solely the CDR3 DNA is kept, with 45 bases framed from the first base. For this clone: No cognate antigen has been identified for it. No much larger clone exists at a distance of one base, and base qualities are not known.

This specimen consisted of PBMCs, obtained after 12 months of ibrutinib treatment. The receptor was isolated from a human donor with chronic lymphocytic leukemia. Recombination joined TRBV27 with TRBJ2-7, with 10 bases aligning to TRBD2. The DNA is TGTGCCAGCAGTTTAGCTGGACTAGCGGTGTACGAGCAGTACTTC. The translation is CASSLAGLAVYEQYF.